Listed below are T cell receptor beta chains from one sample, sequenced in a study of blood T cell repertoires in COVID-19. Libraries were prepared by immunoSEQ multiplex PCR; TCRdb keeps only in-frame clonotypes and omits some of them. This table has under 120,000 clones, about 75% appearing once. The material sequenced was peripheral blood. These receptors were collected from an older man with acute or convalescent COVID-19. Each CDR3 is given with its conserved first and last residue. A D gene is named only where the DNA matches it firmly. Clone size is given for some rows only: seen once, a few or many times, or a class if the clone is expanded.

14 | TRBJ1-6 | NA | TRBV7-9 | NA | CASSLASPTSDLHF | TGTGCCAGCAGCTTAGCATCCCCGACCAGCGATCTCCACTTT
13 | TRBJ1-2 | NA | TRBV7-6 | NA | CASSLGRGVGYTF | TGTGCCAGCAGCTTGGGTCGGGGGGTTGGCTACACCTTC
14 | TRBJ2-1 | NA | TRBV19 | NA | CASRLDSGGNEQFF | TGTGCCAGTAGACTCGACAGTGGTGGCAATGAGCAGTTCTTC
13 | TRBJ2-7 | NA | TRBV12-3/TRBV12-4 | few | CASSLIQRGEQYF | TGTGCCAGCAGTTTAATTCAGCGCGGGGAGCAGTACTTC
14 | TRBJ2-1 | TRBD2 | TRBV5-5 | NA | CASSEGLDYNEQFF | TGTGCCAGCAGCGAGGGACTAGACTACAATGAGCAGTTCTTC
11 | TRBJ2-7 | TRBD1 | TRBV2 | few | CARRTGAEQYF | TGTGCCAGACGGACAGGGGCCGAGCAGTACTTC
17 | TRBJ2-3 | TRBD1 | TRBV5-1 | NA | CASRQQGTGISTDTQYF | TGCGCCAGCAGACAACAGGGGACCGGTATTAGCACAGATACGCAGTATTTT
15 | TRBJ1-5 | TRBD1 | TRBV18 | NA | CASSPGQAFNQPQHF | TGTGCCAGCTCACCGGGACAGGCGTTCAATCAGCCCCAGCATTTT
19 | TRBJ1-6 | TRBD1 | TRBV19 | NA | CASRNTGAYSSSYNSPLHF | TGTGCCAGTAGGAACACAGGGGCCTATTCGAGCTCCTATAATTCACCCCTCCACTTT
13 | TRBJ1-2 | NA | TRBV30 | many | CAWSVGGGGGYTF | TGTGCCTGGAGTGTGGGAGGGGGTGGCGGCTACACCTTC
12 | TRBJ2-4 | TRBD1 | TRBV6-5 | NA | CASRGQGNIQYF | TGTGCCAGCAGGGGACAGGGAAACATTCAGTACTTC
13 | TRBJ2-5 | NA | TRBV15 | few | CATSRSIQETQYF | TGTGCCACCAGCAGGTCTATACAAGAGACCCAGTACTTC
13 | TRBJ2-3 | TRBD2 | TRBV11-1 | NA | CASESGGPDTQYF | TGTGCCAGCGAATCGGGAGGGCCGGATACGCAGTATTTT